These 4 T cell receptor beta chains were sequenced from one sample in a study of blood T cell repertoires in COVID-19. Profiling relied on immunoSEQ multiplex PCR, and the TCRdb table lists in-frame clones only, not all of them. Seen here are about 370,000 clones, 89% observed once, and the top ten hold 1.7%. The sample consisted of PBMCs or T cells enriched from blood (not recorded which). All receptors derive from a woman between 25 and 40 years old who had recovered from COVID-19.

V and J are TRBV5-6 and TRBJ2-1, with 11 nucleotides matching TRBD2. The CDR3 spans 15 residues. J lost 4 bases, V lost 0 bases, and 0 bases had no gene match. From germline, CDR1 is SGHDT and CDR2 YYEEEE. The CDR3 is CASSLGTSGYNEQFF. In DNA form, the CDR3 reads TGTGCCAGCAGCTTGGGGACTAGCGGGTACAATGAGCAGTTCTTC.

The chain combines TRBV7-3 with TRBJ2-6, with TRBD1 as a possible D gene (6 bases). CDR3 length equals 16 residues. V lost 5 bases, J lost 4 bases, and 15 bases lay in between. In germline, CDR1 is SGHTA, CDR2 FQGTGA. CDR3 coding DNA: TGTGCCAGCAGCGTACTCTCGGGGACAGGGGCCAACGTCCTGACTTTC. Translated: CASSVLSGTGANVLTF.

V and J are TRBV3-1 (or the pseudogene TRBV3-2) and TRBJ1-2, with 8 bases that match TRBD1. Germline CDR1 and CDR2: LGHDT and YNNKEL (reference sequence). J was trimmed by 4 bases and V by 6 bases; bases with no gene match: 10. The CDR3 loop spans 15 amino acids. Here the CDR3 reads CASRPYDRGSYGYTF. CDR3 bases: TGTGCCAGCAGACCCTATGACAGGGGTTCCTATGGCTACACCTTC.

The genes are TRBV9 and TRBJ2-5, with 7 nucleotides matching TRBD1. The CDR3 sequence is 21 residues long. The trim removed 1 base at V and 1 base at J, leaving 22 bases unmatched. Germline V CDR1 and CDR2: SGDLS, YYNGEE. The CDR3 loop reads CASSVLPTQARGLGVQETQYF. The CDR3 DNA is TGTGCCAGCAGCGTACTTCCCACCCAAGCCAGGGGGTTGGGGGTCCAAGAGACCCAGTACTTC.